This T cell receptor beta chain was captured in a study of cytomegalovirus exposure and HLA in healthy donors. Study-wide results and limits: Reports showed the classifier diagnosing cytomegalovirus status with high specificity and sensitivity.

As for this clone: Its specificity is not known.

Trimming shortened V by 3 bases and J by 3 bases, and 14 bases separated the two germline ends. CDR3 size: 15 residues. Germline assignment: CDR1 KGHSY and CDR2 FQNENV. PCR used 60 Vbeta primers and 13 Jbeta primers. Method: immunoSEQ multiplex PCR; TCRdb's copy keeps in-frame clones and lacks some. The specimen's table records 110,000 to 150,000 clones. The clonotype comes from a woman aged 18-29 years in good health and CMV-seronegative. The chain carries TRBV16 and TRBJ1-2; tentatively, D is TRBD1 (6 bases). The sequenced sample was PBMCs. DNA for the CDR3: TGTGCCAGCAGCCAGGGACATCCCAGGGACTATGGCTACACCTTC. It translates to CASSQGHPRDYGYTF.